The 8 T cell receptor beta chains presented below share a single source sample, sequenced in a study of STAT5B mutations in CD4+ large granular lymphocyte leukemia. Using immunoSEQ multiplex PCR, the repertoire was profiled, and TCRdb retains in-frame clones only, with some absent. This sample has fewer than 50,000 clones, with 65% to 85% found just once. The specimen was CD4+ T cells from blood buffy coats. The receptors originated from a human donor in good health.

The CDR3 sequence is CASSLAVQRNSPLHF. The CDR3 coding sequence is TGCGCCAGCAGCTTGGCCGTGCAGAGAAATTCACCCCTCCACTTT. The chain joins TRBV5-1 to TRBJ1-6; no clear D gene. The CDR3 contains 15 residues. Germline V gives CDR1 SGHRS, CDR2 YFSETQ. V was cut by 0 bases and J by 7 bases, with 11 bases left in between.

The V call is TRBV7-6, the J call TRBJ1-3; D is undetermined. V lost 5 bases to trimming and J lost 0 bases, with 8 bases between them. The germline V gene has CDR1 SGHVS and CDR2 FNYEAQ. The CDR3 has 14 residues. The chain's CDR3 is CASSPVSSGNTIYF. As DNA, the CDR3 is TGTGCCAGCAGCCCCGTAAGCTCTGGAAACACCATATATTTT.

The chain carries TRBV7-2 and TRBJ1-5, with D maybe TRBD1 (6 bases). Germline assignment: CDR1 SGHTA and CDR2 FQGNSA. V was clipped by 5 bases and J by 3 bases, with 14 bases between them. The CDR3 is 15 amino acids. The CDR3 DNA follows: TGTGCCAGCAGCCTAGGGGGGACGGTCAATCAGCCCCAGCATTTT. Residues: CASSLGGTVNQPQHF.

This chain links TRBV13 with TRBJ2-6; weak D call: TRBD1 (6 bases). CDR3 size: 16 residues. CDR1 and CDR2 from the germline V gene are PRHDT and FYEKMQ (reference sequence). Trimming stripped 5 bases from V and 6 bases from J, with 17 bases between. The CDR3 nucleotides are TGTGCCAGCAGCCGAGGACAGTACTCTAAGGCCAACGTCCTGACTTTC. Translated: CASSRGQYSKANVLTF.

V usage is TRBV28 and J usage is TRBJ2-7; possible D gene TRBD2, 5 bases. Trimming stripped 7 bases from V and 3 bases from J, with 28 bases between. The germline CDR1 and CDR2 sequences are MDHEN and SYDVKM. CDR3 length: 18 amino acids. The CDR3 reads CASKPPRGRAGLGYEQYF. The CDR3 nucleotides read TGTGCCAGCAAGCCTCCAAGAGGGCGCGCCGGTCTGGGCTACGAGCAGTACTTC.

The V and J genes are TRBV5-4 and TRBJ2-7; TRBD1 agrees at 8 bases. The CDR3 length is 13 residues. Germline loops: CDR1 SGHNT, CDR2 YYREEE (reference sequence). V lost 0 bases and J lost 6; bases outside the gene matches: 2. CDR3 bases: TGTGCCAGCAGCTTGGGGACAGGGATCGAGCAGTACTTC. Encoded protein: CASSLGTGIEQYF.

The J gene is TRBJ2-7, the V gene TRBV5-1; the D is unclear. The CDR3 is made up of 15 amino acids. Trimming pared 4 bases from V and 6 bases from J, leaving 20 bases between. Germline V gene sequence: CDR1 SGHRS, CDR2 YFSETQ. CDR3 sequence: CASSRQPGPSPEQYF. The CDR3 nucleotides read TGCGCCAGCAGCAGGCAACCGGGCCCCTCGCCCGAGCAGTACTTC.

The chain carries TRBV20-1 and TRBJ2-5; D remains ambiguous. CDR1 is DFQATT, CDR2 SNEGSKA, per germline (reference sequence). The CDR3 spans 11 residues. V lost 0 bases and J lost 5, with 4 bases in between. This chain's CDR3 is CSARDEETQYF. CDR3 bases: TGCAGTGCTAGAGATGAGGAGACCCAGTACTTC.